This TCR beta chain was recorded in a study of blood T cell repertoires in COVID-19. The CDR3 spans 15 residues. Losses at the gene ends were 6 bases for V and 4 bases for J; bases not matched to a gene: 4. Per germline, CDR1 ENHRY and CDR2 SYGVKD. Generated by immunoSEQ multiplex PCR, the TCRdb table keeps only in-frame clones and is missing some. This sample has fewer than 250,000 clones, with around nine tenths found just once. Sequenced material: peripheral blood. V and J are TRBV10-3 and TRBJ2-1; 12 bases are shared with TRBD2. This clonotype was obtained from a man in his thirties or forties with COVID-19, enrolled during active disease. CDR3 sequence reads: CAIRETSGGYNEQFF. DNA of the CDR3: TGTGCCATCAGGGAGACTAGCGGGGGATACAATGAGCAGTTCTTC.